The 21 T cell receptor beta chains listed next were all sequenced from one sample in a study of T cell clonotyping in hematopoietic cell transplantation. Measured with immunoSEQ multiplex PCR; TCRdb has only the in-frame clones, and not every one. This table holds roughly 12,000 clones, over 40% found once. Input material: peripheral blood mononuclear cells. The receptor source for this set is a man between 50 and 59 years old in good health. Some clones in this sample may be carry-over from other donors' samples.

This clone was seen more than once but under ten times. The chain combines TRBV19 with TRBJ1-5; 8 bases line up with TRBD1. The V gene end was trimmed by 8 bases and the J gene end by 6 bases; junction bases not matched to a gene: 6. Germline CDR1 and CDR2: LNHDA and SQIVND (reference sequence). CDR3 size: 13 residues. CDR3 amino acids: CASSQGAAQPQHF. The DNA for the CDR3 is TGTGCCAGTTCGCAGGGGGCGGCTCAGCCCCAGCATTTT.

In its sample, this clone was seen once. The chain uses TRBV29-1 and TRBJ2-2; either TRBD1 or TRBD2 may supply D (5 bases each). The germline V gene has CDR1 SQVTM and CDR2 ANQGSEA. V was shortened by 4 bases and J by 6 bases, with 6 bases between the two germline ends. The CDR3 covers 11 residues. Written as DNA, the CDR3 is TGCAGCGTTGGGGGGTCCGGGGAGCTGTTTTTT. Translating gives CSVGGSGELFF.

The J gene is TRBJ2-7, the V gene TRBV20-1; possible D gene TRBD2, 5 bases. V was trimmed by 8 bases and J by 5 bases, leaving 13 bases between them. CDR3 size: 11 residues. Germline V gene data show CDR1 as DFQATT and CDR2 as SNEGSKA (reference sequence). Here the CDR3 DNA reads TGCAGTCCGCGGGCTGGGAACGAGCAGTACTTC. It codes for CSPRAGNEQYF.

The V call is TRBV6-1, the J call TRBJ1-2; 7 positions match TRBD1. Trimming cost V 3 bases and J 2 bases; bases outside gene matches: 6. Germline CDR1 is MNHNS and CDR2 is SASEGT. There are 15 residues in the CDR3. The CDR3 sequence: CASSDLTGPNYGYTF. The DNA for the CDR3 is TGTGCCAGCAGTGATTTGACAGGGCCCAACTATGGCTACACCTTC.

This clone was detected once. This chain links TRBV7-2 with TRBJ2-7, with 11 bases fitting TRBD2. CDR1 SGHTA and CDR2 FQGNSA come from the germline V gene. The V and J ends lost 5 bases and 4 bases, in that order; junction bases with no gene match: 4. The CDR3 runs 14 residues. The CDR3 DNA reads as TGTGCCAGCAGCCCGACTAGCGGGGTTTACGAGCAGTACTTC. Translated: CASSPTSGVYEQYF.

In the case of this clone: Just one base apart from a much larger clone, this may be a read error. The gene calls are TRBV6-5 and TRBJ1-2; the match to TRBD1 covers 7 bases. J was trimmed by 4 bases and V by 5 bases; bases with no gene match: 7. Per germline, CDR1 MNHEY and CDR2 SVGAGI. The CDR3 runs to 14 residues. The CDR3 loop reads CASSGSPGGYGYTF. DNA of the CDR3: TGTGCCAGCAGTGGATCCCCAGGGGGCTATGGCTACACCTTC.

This clone was observed a handful of times. The chain joins TRBV7-6 to TRBJ2-7, with TRBD2 matching 7 bases. V shed 0 bases, J shed 6 bases, and the junction held 2 bases outside the gene matches. The V gene's germline CDR1 is SGHVS and CDR2 FNYEAQ. The CDR3 extends over 13 amino acids. As DNA, the CDR3 is TGTGCCAGCAGCTTAGCTCCGGGAGGCGAGCAGTACTTC. As protein: CASSLAPGGEQYF.

V gene TRBV6-1 combines with J gene TRBJ2-3; 9 bases are a match to TRBD2. This CDR3 comprises 15 residues. Per the germline V gene, CDR1 is MNHNS and CDR2 is SASEGT. The J segment lost 8 bases and the V segment lost 8 bases, leaving 14 bases of the junction unmatched. In DNA form, the CDR3 reads TGTGCCAGCCTCTCGGGCGCGGGAGGGTTCGGTACGCAGTATTTT. Translating gives CASLSGAGGFGTQYF.

This sequence joins TRBV29-1 and TRBJ1-2; no clear D gene. The V end was cut by 4 bases, the J end by 4 bases, with 13 bases between. The CDR3 totals 13 residues. Germline V gives CDR1 SQVTM, CDR2 ANQGSEA. The CDR3 nucleotides are TGCAGCGTTGTTCTGGACGGTTTCTATGGCTACACCTTC. This translates into CSVVLDGFYGYTF. The variable domain in full, completed from reference TRBV29-1 and TRBJ1-2, reads SAVISQKPSRDICQRGTSLTIQCQVDSQVTMMFWYRQQPGQSLTLIATANQGSEATYESGFVIDKFPISRPNLTFSTLTVSNMSPEDSSIYLCSVVLDGFYGYTFGSGTRLTVV.

This clone occurred a few times. The CDR3 sequence is CASSERLPAQGAVGANVLTF. DNA of the CDR3: TGTGCCAGCAGTGAAAGGCTCCCCGCGCAGGGGGCTGTGGGGGCCAACGTCCTGACTTTC. The V gene is TRBV6-1, the J gene TRBJ2-6; 8 bases align to TRBD1. Looked up from germline, CDR1 is MNHNS and CDR2 is SASEGT. V shed 2 bases and J 4 bases; nucleotides not matched to a gene: 16. The CDR3 runs to 20 residues.

The genes are TRBV30 and TRBJ2-7; 8 nucleotides align to TRBD2. V shed 4 bases and J 4 bases; nucleotides not matched to a gene: 3. The CDR3 spans 12 residues. Per the germline V gene, CDR1 is GTSNPN and CDR2 is SVGIG (reference sequence). CDR3 residues: CAWTPGGYEQYF. In DNA form, the CDR3 reads TGTGCCTGGACCCCGGGGGGGTACGAGCAGTACTTC.

CDR3 nucleotides: TGCAGCGTTGAGAGGGTGGCTAGCGGGAACGCAGATACGCAGTATTTT. Amino acids: CSVERVASGNADTQYF. The gene calls are TRBV29-1 and TRBJ2-3; TRBD2 aligns across 9 bases. With 3 bases clipped from V and 4 bases from J, the junction kept 11 bases outside the gene matches. CDR3 length: 16 amino acids. Germline V gene lookup returns CDR1 SQVTM and CDR2 ANQGSEA.

This clone was seen once. This chain links TRBV2 with TRBJ2-3, with no clear D. V was pared by 6 bases and J by 4 bases, with 17 bases between. Germline V CDR1 and CDR2: SNHLY, FYNNEI. The CDR3 extends over 15 amino acids. CDR3 nucleotide sequence: TGTGCCAGCAGCCTGTTTAGGAGAAGGGCAGATACGCAGTATTTT. Translating it yields CASSLFRRRADTQYF.

The genes are TRBV10-3 and TRBJ1-4; 10 nucleotides line up with TRBD1. Germline assignment: CDR1 ENHRY and CDR2 SYGVKD. The CDR3 is 14 amino acids. With V trimmed by 6 bases and J by 8 bases, 6 bases remained unmatched. The CDR3, as DNA: TGTGCCATCAGCCCCGGGACAGGGGAGGAAAAACTGTTTTTT. Its protein product is CAISPGTGEEKLFF.

The chain has TRBV4-3 and TRBJ1-2, with TRBD1 as a possible D gene (5 bases). Germline-derived CDR1 and CDR2 are LGHNA and YSLEER. Deletions cut 0 bases from V and 0 bases from J, with 11 bases between. This CDR3 is 16 amino acids long. DNA for the CDR3: TGCGCCAGCAGCCAAGATGCGACAGAACCTAACTATGGCTACACCTTC. It is translated as CASSQDATEPNYGYTF.

V is TRBV6-5 and J is TRBJ1-2; TRBD1 agrees at 7 bases. J was trimmed by 10 bases and V by 6 bases; bases with no gene match: 14. The CDR3 runs 14 residues. Germline V gives CDR1 MNHEY, CDR2 SVGAGI. CDR3 DNA: TGTGCCAGCAGGGGGGACAGAATTCTTCTCGACTACACCTTC. Its protein is CASRGDRILLDYTF.

A few counts support this clone. The chain is built from TRBV30 and TRBJ1-5, with TRBD1 as a possible D gene (6 bases). Germline V gene sequence: CDR1 GTSNPN, CDR2 SVGIG (reference sequence). V lost 0 bases to trimming and J lost 6 bases, with 9 bases between them. This CDR3 comprises 13 residues. CDR3 region: CAWSVGGLQPQHF. The CDR3 region has the DNA TGTGCCTGGAGTGTCGGGGGGCTTCAGCCCCAGCATTTT.

This clone has a handful of counts. The chain has TRBV5-4 and TRBJ2-7, with TRBD2 matching 7 bases. This CDR3 is built from 16 residues. Losses at the gene ends were 4 bases for V and 1 base for J; bases not matched to a gene: 11. Germline V gives CDR1 SGHNT, CDR2 YYREEE (reference sequence). The CDR3 nucleotides are TGTGCCAGCAGCCCCCCGCCTAGCGGACATTCCTACGAGCAGTACTTC. Residues: CASSPPPSGHSYEQYF.

This sequence joins TRBV30 and TRBJ1-3; D possibly corresponds to TRBD1 (5 bases). In germline, CDR1 is GTSNPN, CDR2 SVGIG (reference sequence). The CDR3 spans 15 residues. The V gene lost 2 bases and the J gene lost 5 bases, with 16 bases spanning the gap. CDR3 residues: CAWSNRSLSRNTIYF. CDR3 sequence (DNA): TGTGCCTGGAGTAACAGGAGCCTTTCTAGAAACACCATATATTTT.

There are a few counts of this clone. The chain has TRBV6-6 and TRBJ1-1; the match to TRBD1 covers 7 bases. Germline CDR1 MNHNY, CDR2 SVGAGI (reference sequence). V shed 6 bases and J 6 bases; nucleotides not matched to a gene: 7. This CDR3 region has 13 residues. CDR3 protein: CASRQGNFAEAFF. The CDR3 DNA reads as TGTGCCAGCAGACAGGGGAACTTTGCTGAAGCTTTCTTT.

This clone was recorded only once. The J gene is TRBJ1-1, the V gene TRBV29-1, with TRBD1 as a possible D gene (6 bases). Deletions cut 6 bases from V and 3 bases from J, with 20 bases between. The CDR3 has 15 residues. Germline loops: CDR1 SQVTM, CDR2 ANQGSEA. The CDR3 DNA follows: TGCAGCGTCGTCTACCACGGGACACGCGACACTGAAGCTTTCTTT. The encoded protein is CSVVYHGTRDTEAFF.